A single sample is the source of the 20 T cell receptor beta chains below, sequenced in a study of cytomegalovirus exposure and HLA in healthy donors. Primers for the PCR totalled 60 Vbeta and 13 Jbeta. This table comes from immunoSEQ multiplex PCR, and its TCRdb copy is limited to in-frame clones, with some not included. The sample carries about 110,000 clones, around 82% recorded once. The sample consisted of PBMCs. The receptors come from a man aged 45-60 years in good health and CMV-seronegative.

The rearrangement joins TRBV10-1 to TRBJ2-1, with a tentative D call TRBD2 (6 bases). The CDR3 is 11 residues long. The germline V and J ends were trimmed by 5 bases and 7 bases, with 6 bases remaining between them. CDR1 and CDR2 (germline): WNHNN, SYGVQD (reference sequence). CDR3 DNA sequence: TGCGCCAGCAGTCGGGGGAATGAGCAGTTCTTC. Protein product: CASSRGNEQFF.

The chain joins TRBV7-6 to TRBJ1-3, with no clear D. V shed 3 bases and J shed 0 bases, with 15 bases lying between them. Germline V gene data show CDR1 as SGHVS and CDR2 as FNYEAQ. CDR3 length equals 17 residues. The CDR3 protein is CASSFSNPVSSGNTIYF. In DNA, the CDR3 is TGTGCCAGCAGCTTTTCAAATCCGGTTAGCTCTGGAAACACCATATATTTT.

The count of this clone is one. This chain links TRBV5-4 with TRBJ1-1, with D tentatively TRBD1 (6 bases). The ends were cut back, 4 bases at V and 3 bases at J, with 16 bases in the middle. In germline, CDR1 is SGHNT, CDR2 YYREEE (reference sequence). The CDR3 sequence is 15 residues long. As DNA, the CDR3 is TGTGCCAGCAGCGAACAGGGATGGACGGACACTGAAGCTTTCTTT. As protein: CASSEQGWTDTEAFF.

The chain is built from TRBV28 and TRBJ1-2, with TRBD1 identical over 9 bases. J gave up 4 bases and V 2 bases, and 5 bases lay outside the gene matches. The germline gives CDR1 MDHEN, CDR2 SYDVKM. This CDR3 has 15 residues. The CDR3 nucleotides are TGTGCCAGCAGTTTAGGACAGGGGATGGGCTATGGCTACACCTTC. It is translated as CASSLGQGMGYGYTF.

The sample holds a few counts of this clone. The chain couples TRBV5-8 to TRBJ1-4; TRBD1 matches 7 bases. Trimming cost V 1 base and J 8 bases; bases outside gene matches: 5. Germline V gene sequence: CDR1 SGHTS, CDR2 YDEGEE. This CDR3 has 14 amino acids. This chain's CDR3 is CASSLTGVEEKLFF. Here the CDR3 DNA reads TGTGCCAGCAGCTTGACAGGGGTCGAGGAAAAACTGTTTTTT.

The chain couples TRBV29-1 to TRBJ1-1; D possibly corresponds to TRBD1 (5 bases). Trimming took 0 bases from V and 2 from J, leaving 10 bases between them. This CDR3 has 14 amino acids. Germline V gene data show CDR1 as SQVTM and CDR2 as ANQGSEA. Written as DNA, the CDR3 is TGCAGCGTTGAAGAGGGGGGGGGTAACACTGAAGCTTTCTTT. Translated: CSVEEGGGNTEAFF.

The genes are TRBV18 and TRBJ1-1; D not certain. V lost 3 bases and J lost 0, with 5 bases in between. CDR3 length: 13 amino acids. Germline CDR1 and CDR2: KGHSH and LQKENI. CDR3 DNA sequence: TGTGCCAGCTCACCCGAGGTGAACACTGAAGCTTTCTTT. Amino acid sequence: CASSPEVNTEAFF.

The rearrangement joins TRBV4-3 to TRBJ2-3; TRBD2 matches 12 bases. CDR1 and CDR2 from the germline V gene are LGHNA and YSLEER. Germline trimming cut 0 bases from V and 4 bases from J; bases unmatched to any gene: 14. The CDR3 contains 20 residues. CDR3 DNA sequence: TGCGCCAGCAGCCAAGATCCAGCTAGCGGGGGGGCAATTATATCAGATACGCAGTATTTT. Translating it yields CASSQDPASGGAIISDTQYF.

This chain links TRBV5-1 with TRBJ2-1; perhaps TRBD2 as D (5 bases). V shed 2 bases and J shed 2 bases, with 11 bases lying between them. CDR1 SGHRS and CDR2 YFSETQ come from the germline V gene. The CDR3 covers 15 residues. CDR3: CASSFNSGTYNEQFF. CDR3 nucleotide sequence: TGCGCCAGCAGCTTTAACAGCGGAACCTACAATGAGCAGTTCTTC.

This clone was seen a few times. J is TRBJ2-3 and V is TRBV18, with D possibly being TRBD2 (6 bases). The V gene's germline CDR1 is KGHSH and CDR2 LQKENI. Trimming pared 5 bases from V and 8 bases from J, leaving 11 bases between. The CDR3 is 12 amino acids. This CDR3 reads CASSIGGGTQYF. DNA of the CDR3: TGTGCCAGCTCAATTGGGGGAGGTACGCAGTATTTT.

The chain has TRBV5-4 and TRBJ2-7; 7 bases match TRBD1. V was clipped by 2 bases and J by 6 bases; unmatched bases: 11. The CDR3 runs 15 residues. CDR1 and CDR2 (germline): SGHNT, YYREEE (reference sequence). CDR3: CASSLGAQGEREQYV. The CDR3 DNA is TGTGCCAGCAGCTTAGGGGCTCAGGGGGAGCGCGAGCAGTACGTC.

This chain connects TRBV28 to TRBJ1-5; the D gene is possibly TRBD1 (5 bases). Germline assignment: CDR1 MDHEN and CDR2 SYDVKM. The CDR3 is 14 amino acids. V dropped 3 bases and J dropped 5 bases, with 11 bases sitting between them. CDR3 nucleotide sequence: TGTGCCAGCAGTTTTTTCAGGGAAGATCAGCCCCAGCATTTT. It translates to CASSFFREDQPQHF. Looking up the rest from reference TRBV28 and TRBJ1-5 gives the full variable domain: DVKVTQSSRYLVKRTGEKVFLECVQDMDHENMFWYRQDPGLGLRLIYFSYDVKMKEKGDIPEGYSVSREKKERFSLILESASTNQTSMYLCASSFFREDQPQHFGDGTRLSIL.

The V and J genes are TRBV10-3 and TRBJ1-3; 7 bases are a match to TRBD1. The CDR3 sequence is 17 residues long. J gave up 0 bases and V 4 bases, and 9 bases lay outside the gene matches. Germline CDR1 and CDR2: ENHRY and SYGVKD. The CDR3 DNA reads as TGTGCCATCAGTGGTCATTACGGGACAGACTCTGGAAACACCATATATTTT. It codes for CAISGHYGTDSGNTIYF.

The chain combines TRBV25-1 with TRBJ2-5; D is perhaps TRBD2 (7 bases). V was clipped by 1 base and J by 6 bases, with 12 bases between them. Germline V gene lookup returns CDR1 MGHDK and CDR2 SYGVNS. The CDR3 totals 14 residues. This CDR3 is CASSEWGGRKTQYF. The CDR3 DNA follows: TGTGCCAGCAGTGAATGGGGGGGGCGGAAGACCCAGTACTTC.

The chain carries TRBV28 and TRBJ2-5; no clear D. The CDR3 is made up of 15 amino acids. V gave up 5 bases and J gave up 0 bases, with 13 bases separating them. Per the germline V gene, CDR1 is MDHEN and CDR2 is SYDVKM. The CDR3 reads CASSPQTAYQETQYF. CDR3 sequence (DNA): TGTGCCAGCAGTCCTCAGACTGCGTACCAAGAGACCCAGTACTTC.

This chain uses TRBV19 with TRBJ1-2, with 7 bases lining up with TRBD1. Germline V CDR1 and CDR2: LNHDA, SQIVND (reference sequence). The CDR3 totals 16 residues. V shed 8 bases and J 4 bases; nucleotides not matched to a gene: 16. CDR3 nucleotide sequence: TGTGCCAGTTGGTCGACAGGGTTGACCTTCGGCTATGGCTACACCTTC. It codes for CASWSTGLTFGYGYTF.

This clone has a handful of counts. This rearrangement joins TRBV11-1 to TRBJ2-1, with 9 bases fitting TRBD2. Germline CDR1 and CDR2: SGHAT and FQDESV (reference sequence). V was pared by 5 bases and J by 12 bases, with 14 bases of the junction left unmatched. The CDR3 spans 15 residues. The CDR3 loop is CASSRIAGDLGVQFF. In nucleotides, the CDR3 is TGTGCCAGCAGCCGCATAGCGGGGGACCTAGGGGTGCAGTTCTTC.

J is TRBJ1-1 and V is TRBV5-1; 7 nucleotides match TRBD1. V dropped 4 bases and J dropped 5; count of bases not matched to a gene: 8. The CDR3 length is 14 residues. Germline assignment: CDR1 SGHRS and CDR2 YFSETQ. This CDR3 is CASSARQGSTEAFF. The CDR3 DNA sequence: TGCGCCAGCAGCGCTAGACAGGGATCAACTGAAGCTTTCTTT. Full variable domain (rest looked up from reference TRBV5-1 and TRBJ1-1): KAGVTQTPRYLIKTRGQQVTLSCSPISGHRSVSWYQQTPGQGLQFLFEYFSETQRNKGNFPGRFSGRQFSNSRSEMNVSTLELGDSALYLCASSARQGSTEAFFGQGTRLTVV.

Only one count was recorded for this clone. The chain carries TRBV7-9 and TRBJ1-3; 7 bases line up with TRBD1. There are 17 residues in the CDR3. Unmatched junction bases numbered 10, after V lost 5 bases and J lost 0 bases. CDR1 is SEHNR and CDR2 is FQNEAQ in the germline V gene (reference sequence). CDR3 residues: CASSVGQQVYSGNTIYF. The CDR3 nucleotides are TGTGCCAGCAGCGTGGGACAGCAAGTATACTCTGGAAACACCATATATTTT.

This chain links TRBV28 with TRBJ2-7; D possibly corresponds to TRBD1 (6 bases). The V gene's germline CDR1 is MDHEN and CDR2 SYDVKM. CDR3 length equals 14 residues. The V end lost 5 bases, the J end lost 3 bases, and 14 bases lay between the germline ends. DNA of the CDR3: TGTGCCAGCAGTCAGCCGGACAGAAACTACGAGCAGTACGTC. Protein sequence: CASSQPDRNYEQYV.